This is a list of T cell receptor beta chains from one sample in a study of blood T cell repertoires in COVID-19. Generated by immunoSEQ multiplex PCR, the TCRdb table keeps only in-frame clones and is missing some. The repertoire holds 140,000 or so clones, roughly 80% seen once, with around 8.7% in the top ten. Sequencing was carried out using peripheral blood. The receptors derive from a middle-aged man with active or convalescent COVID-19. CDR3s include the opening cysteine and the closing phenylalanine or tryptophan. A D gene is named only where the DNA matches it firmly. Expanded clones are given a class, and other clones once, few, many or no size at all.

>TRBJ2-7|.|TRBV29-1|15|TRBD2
CSVEGWTSVDYEQYF
TGCAGCGTTGAAGGTTGGACTAGCGTTGACTACGAGCAGTACTTC
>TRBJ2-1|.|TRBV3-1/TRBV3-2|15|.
CASSPKLLAYNEQFF
TGTGCCAGCAGCCCAAAGCTACTAGCCTACAATGAGCAGTTCTTC
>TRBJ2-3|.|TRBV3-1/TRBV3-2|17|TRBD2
CASSQGTLRGAGDTQYF
TGTGCCAGCAGCCAAGGCACCCTTCGGGGAGCGGGGGATACGCAGTATTTT
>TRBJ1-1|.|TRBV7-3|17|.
CASSFTPSTGPNTEAFF
TGTGCCAGCAGCTTTACCCCATCGACAGGACCGAACACTGAAGCTTTCTTT
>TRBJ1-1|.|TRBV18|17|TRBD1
CASSSSPDRGGGTEAFF
TGTGCCAGCTCATCCTCCCCGGACAGGGGAGGAGGGACTGAAGCTTTCTTT
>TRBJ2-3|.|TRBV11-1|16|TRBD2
CASSRTRNTFTDTQYF
TGTGCCAGCAGCAGGACTAGAAACACCTTCACAGATACGCAGTATTTT
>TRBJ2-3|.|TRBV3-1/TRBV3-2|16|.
CASSQVAATSTDTQYF
TGTGCCAGCAGCCAAGTAGCGGCTACTAGCACAGATACGCAGTATTTT
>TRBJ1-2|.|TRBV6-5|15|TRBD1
CASSYQPGQIYGYTF
TGTGCCAGCAGTTACCAACCGGGACAGATCTATGGCTACACCTTC
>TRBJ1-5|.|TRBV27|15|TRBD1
CASSSGTALNQPQHF
TGTGCCAGCAGTTCCGGGACAGCTTTGAATCAGCCCCAGCATTTT
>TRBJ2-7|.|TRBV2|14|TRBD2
CASSGLAGFYEQYF
TGTGCCAGCAGTGGACTAGCGGGGTTCTACGAGCAGTACTTC
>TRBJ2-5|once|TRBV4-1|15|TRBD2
CASSPSRGDQETQYF
TGCGCCAGCAGCCCATCACGGGGGGACCAAGAGACCCAGTACTTC
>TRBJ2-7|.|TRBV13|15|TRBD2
CASSSRLAGGNEQYF
TGTGCCAGCAGCTCTAGACTAGCGGGAGGCAACGAGCAGTACTTC
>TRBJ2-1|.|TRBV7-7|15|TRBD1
CASSLGQGTYNEQFF
TGTGCCAGCAGCCTGGGACAGGGAACCTACAATGAGCAGTTCTTC
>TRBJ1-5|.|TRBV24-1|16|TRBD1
CATSAGGQGAWQPQHF
TGTGCCACCAGTGCCGGTGGGCAGGGGGCATGGCAGCCCCAGCATTTT
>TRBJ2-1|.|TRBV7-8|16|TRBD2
CASSLVGLGLNNEQFF
TGTGCCAGCAGCTTAGTAGGACTAGGGTTGAACAATGAGCAGTTCTTC
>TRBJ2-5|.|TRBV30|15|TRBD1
CAWSAGQGWGETQYF
TGTGCCTGGAGCGCAGGACAGGGGTGGGGGGAGACCCAGTACTTC
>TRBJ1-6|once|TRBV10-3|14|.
CAISDQAENSPLHF
TGTGCCATCAGTGATCAGGCAGAAAATTCACCCCTCCACTTT
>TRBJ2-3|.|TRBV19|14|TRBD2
CASSPGLVTDTQYF
TGTGCCAGTAGCCCGGGACTAGTAACAGATACGCAGTATTTT
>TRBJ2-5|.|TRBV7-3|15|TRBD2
CASSPLAGVGETQYF
TGTGCCAGCAGCCCCTTAGCGGGAGTAGGAGAGACCCAGTACTTC
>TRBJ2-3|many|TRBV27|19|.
CASSTLTGYRVAGTDTQYF
TGTGCCAGCAGTACCCTGACGGGATATAGAGTCGCAGGCACAGATACGCAGTATTTT
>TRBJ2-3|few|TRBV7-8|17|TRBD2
CASSFVAGVDNTDTQYF
TGTGCCAGCAGCTTTGTAGCGGGAGTTGATAACACAGATACGCAGTATTTT
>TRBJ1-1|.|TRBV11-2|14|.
CASSLGVAAGEAFF
TGTGCCAGCAGCTTGGGGGTAGCGGCAGGTGAAGCTTTCTTT
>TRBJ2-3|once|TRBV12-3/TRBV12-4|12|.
CASSTRGDTQYF
TGTGCCAGCAGTACCAGGGGCGATACGCAGTATTTT
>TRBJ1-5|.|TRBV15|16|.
CATSEYRYYSNQPQHF
TGTGCCACCAGTGAGTACAGGTATTATAGCAATCAGCCCCAGCATTTT
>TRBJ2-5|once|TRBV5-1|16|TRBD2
CASSLESGRPGETQYF
TGCGCCAGCAGCTTAGAAAGCGGGAGGCCGGGAGAGACCCAGTACTTC
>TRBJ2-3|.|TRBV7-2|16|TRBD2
CASSLTLAGLADTQYF
TGTGCCAGCAGCTTAACACTAGCGGGATTGGCAGATACGCAGTATTTT
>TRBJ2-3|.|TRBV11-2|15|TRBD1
CASRWGTGVTDTQYF
TGTGCCAGCAGGTGGGGGACAGGGGTGACAGATACGCAGTATTTT
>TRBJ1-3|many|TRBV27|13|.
CASSRTGGNTIYF
TGTGCCAGCAGCCGCACAGGGGGAAACACCATATATTTT